This T cell receptor (beta chain) is from a study of OX40 agonist ivuxolimab in advanced cancers. Study background: Subjects had a mean age of around 60 years, with a range of 23 to 79; more than 75% were male.

TCRdb's table, derived via immunoSEQ multiplex PCR, lists solely in-frame clones and lacks some. The sample consists of 60,000 to 75,000 clones, almost 90% of them appearing once. The germline V gene encodes CDR1 MDHEN and CDR2 SYDVKM. The V and J ends lost 5 bases and 4 bases, in that order; junction bases with no gene match: 17. CDR3 size: 18 residues. Findings of the study overall: Among T cells, CD8+ cells averaged more expanded clones than CD4+ cells. The study found among the lowest clonal expansion in partial responders at 0.1-3.0 mg/kg.

Worth noting for this clone: What it binds is not known.

The chain recombines TRBV28 with TRBJ2-3; 8 positions match TRBD2. The sequence was collected from an adult with an advanced solid tumor such as melanoma, head and neck, liver or kidney cancer. The material was CD4+ or CD8+ T cells sorted from blood, obtained in a trial of the OX40 agonist ivuxolimab. CDR3: CASSPTPGTRGFPDTQYF. CDR3 DNA sequence: TGTGCCAGCAGTCCTACCCCGGGGACTAGAGGTTTCCCAGATACGCAGTATTTT.